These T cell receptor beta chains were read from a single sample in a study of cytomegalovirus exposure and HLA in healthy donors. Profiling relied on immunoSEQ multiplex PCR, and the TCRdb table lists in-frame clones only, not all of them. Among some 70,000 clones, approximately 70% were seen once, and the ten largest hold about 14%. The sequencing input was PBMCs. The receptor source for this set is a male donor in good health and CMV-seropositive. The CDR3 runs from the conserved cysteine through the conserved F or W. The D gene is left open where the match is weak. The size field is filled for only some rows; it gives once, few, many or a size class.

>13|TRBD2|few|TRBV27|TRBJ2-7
TGTGCCAGCAGAGCGGGAGGGTACTACGAGCAGTACTTC
CASRAGGYYEQYF
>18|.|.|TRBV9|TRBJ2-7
TGTGCCAGCAGCGTAGGCCCATCTCCCGGCGGAAACTCCTACGAGCAGTACTTC
CASSVGPSPGGNSYEQYF
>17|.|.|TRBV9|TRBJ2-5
TGTGCCAGCAGCGTAGGGGAAAGAAGGGGGTGGCAAGAGACCCAGTACTTC
CASSVGERRGWQETQYF
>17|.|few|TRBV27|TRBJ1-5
TGTGCCAGCAGTTTATCGGCGGGGGCGGTAGGCAATCAGCCCCAGCATTTT
CASSLSAGAVGNQPQHF
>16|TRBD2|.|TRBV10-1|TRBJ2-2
TGCGCCAGCAGTGAGTACCCGGGAGGGTCCGCCGGGGAGCTGTTTTTT
CASSEYPGGSAGELFF
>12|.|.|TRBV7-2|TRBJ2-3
TGTGCCAGCAGCCCTTTCACAGATACGCAGTATTTT
CASSPFTDTQYF
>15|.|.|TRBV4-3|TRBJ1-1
TGCGCCAGCAGCCAAGATAAGTACGGTAACTCTAGAGCTTTCTTT
CASSQDKYGNSRAFF
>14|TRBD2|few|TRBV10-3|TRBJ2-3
TGTGCCATCGCCGGCGGGGGACGCACAGATACGCAGTATTTT
CAIAGGGRTDTQYF
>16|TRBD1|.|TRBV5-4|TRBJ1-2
TGTGCCAGCAGCAGAACCCCGGGACAGGGAGTCTATGGCTACACCTTC
CASSRTPGQGVYGYTF
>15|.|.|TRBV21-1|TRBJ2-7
TGTGCCAGCAGCAATGGCTCTAGCGGGAGCTACGAGCAGTACTTC
CASSNGSSGSYEQYF
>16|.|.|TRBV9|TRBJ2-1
TGTGCCAGCAGCCGGGGTGCGGATAGCTCCTACAATGAGCAGTTCTTC
CASSRGADSSYNEQFF
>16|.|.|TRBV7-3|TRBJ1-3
TGTGCCAGCAGCCTCGGGGGGGGCTCCTCTGGAAACACCATATATTTT
CASSLGGGSSGNTIYF
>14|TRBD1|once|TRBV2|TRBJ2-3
TGTGCCAGCAGCGGACAGGCGGACGCAGATACGCAGTATTTT
CASSGQADADTQYF
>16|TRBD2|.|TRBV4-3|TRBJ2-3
TGCGCCAGCAGCCAAGACTGGACTAGCTCCACAGATACGCAGTATTTT
CASSQDWTSSTDTQYF
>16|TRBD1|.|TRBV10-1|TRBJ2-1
TGCGCCAGCAGTGAGTCAGGGACAGGGATGGGCTATGAGCAGTTCTTC
CASSESGTGMGYEQFF
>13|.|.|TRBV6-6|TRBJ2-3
TGTGCCAGCAGTTACTCGCAGGCAGATACGCAGTATTTT
CASSYSQADTQYF
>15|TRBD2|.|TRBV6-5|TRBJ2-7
TGTGCCAGCAGGGGGGCGGGAGGTAGCTCCTACGAGCAGTACTTC
CASRGAGGSSYEQYF
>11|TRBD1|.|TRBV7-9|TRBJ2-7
TGTGCCACACAGGGGTCCTACGAGCAGTACTTC
CATQGSYEQYF
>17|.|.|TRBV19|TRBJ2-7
TGTGCCAGTAGTATAAGGTTAGCGAGCGGACCTTCCTACGAGCAGTACTTC
CASSIRLASGPSYEQYF
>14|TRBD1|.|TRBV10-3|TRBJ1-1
TGTGCCATCAGCGGGGGACAGGGGGCGGGAGAAGCTTTCTTT
CAISGGQGAGEAFF
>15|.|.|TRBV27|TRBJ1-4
TGTGCCAGCAGACTCTGGGGGCGGACTAATGAAAAACTGTTTTTT
CASRLWGRTNEKLFF
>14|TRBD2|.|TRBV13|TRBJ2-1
TGTGCCAGCAGCTCCGGGACTAGCGCAAATGAGCAGTTCTTC
CASSSGTSANEQFF
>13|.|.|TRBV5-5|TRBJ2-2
TGTGCCAGCAGCTTTCGGAACACCGGGGAGCTGTTTTTT
CASSFRNTGELFF
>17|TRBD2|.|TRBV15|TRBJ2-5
TGTGCCACCAGCAGAGGTACCGGGACTAGAGTAGGAGAGACCCAGTACTTC
CATSRGTGTRVGETQYF
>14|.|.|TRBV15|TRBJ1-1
TGTGCCACCAGCAGAGACAGGGCGGCGGGACTGGCTTTCTTT
CATSRDRAAGLAFF
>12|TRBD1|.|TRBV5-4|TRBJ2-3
TGTGCCAGCAGCGTACTACAGGGGACGCAGTATTTT
CASSVLQGTQYF
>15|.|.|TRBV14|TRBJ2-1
TGTGCCAGCCGCCGGGGCGGGGCCTCCAAGGGTGAGCAGTTCTTC
CASRRGGASKGEQFF
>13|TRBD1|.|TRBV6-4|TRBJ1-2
TGTGCCAGCAGTGACTCGACAGGGGTCGGCTACACCTTC
CASSDSTGVGYTF
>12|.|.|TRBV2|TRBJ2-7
TGTGCCAGCAGTGAACCAGCCTACGAGCAGTACTTC
CASSEPAYEQYF
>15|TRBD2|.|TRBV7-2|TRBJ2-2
TGTGCCAGCAGGGGGACTAGCGGGAGAACCGGGGAGCTGTTTTTT
CASRGTSGRTGELFF
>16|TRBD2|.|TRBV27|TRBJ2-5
TGTGCCAGCAGTTCCCGACTAGCGGGAAATCTCGAGACCCAGTACTTC
CASSSRLAGNLETQYF
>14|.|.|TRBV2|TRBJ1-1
TGTGCCAGCAGTCCTTCAGTCCAGAACACTGAAGCTTTCTTT
CASSPSVQNTEAFF
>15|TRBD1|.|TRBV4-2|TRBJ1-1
TGTGCCAGCAGCCGACAGGGGGAAGGGAACACTGAAGCTTTCTTT
CASSRQGEGNTEAFF
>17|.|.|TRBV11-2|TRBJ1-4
TGTGCCAGCAGCTACAAAACAGGACGTACAACTAATGAAAAACTGTTTTTT
CASSYKTGRTTNEKLFF
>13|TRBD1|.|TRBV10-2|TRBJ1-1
TGCGCCACCGCCACAGGGGAAGGCACTGAAGCTTTCTTT
CATATGEGTEAFF
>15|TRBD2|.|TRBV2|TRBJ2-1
TGTGCCAGCAAACTAGCGGGAGTGGTAAACAATGAGCAGTTCTTC
CASKLAGVVNNEQFF
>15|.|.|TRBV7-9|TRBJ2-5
TGTGCCAGCAGCCCTATGACAGCGACGTCGGAGACCCAGTACTTC
CASSPMTATSETQYF
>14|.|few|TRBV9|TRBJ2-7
TGTGCCAGCAGCGTAGCGGCGGATTCCTACGAGCAGTACTTC
CASSVAADSYEQYF
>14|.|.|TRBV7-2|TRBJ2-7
TGTGCCAGCAGCTTCTCGGGGATGGCCTACGAGCAGTACTTC
CASSFSGMAYEQYF
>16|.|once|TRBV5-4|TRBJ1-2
TGTGCCAGCTCAAGGGGGGGAACACAAATTAACTATGGCTACACCTTC
CASSRGGTQINYGYTF
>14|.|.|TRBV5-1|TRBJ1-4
TGCGCCAGCAGCTTGGCCGGGTATAATGAAAAACTGTTTTTT
CASSLAGYNEKLFF
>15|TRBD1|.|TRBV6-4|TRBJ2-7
TGTGCCAGCAGGGCTCGACAGGGGAGGATCCACGAGCAGTACTTC
CASRARQGRIHEQYF
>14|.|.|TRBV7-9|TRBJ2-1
TGTGCCAGCAGCTTAGAACAGGGATACAATGAGCAGTTCTTC
CASSLEQGYNEQFF
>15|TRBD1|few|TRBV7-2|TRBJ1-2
TGTGCCAGCAGCTTAGGAGGAGGACAGGGGGGTGGCTACACCTTC
CASSLGGGQGGGYTF
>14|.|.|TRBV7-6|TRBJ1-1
TGTGCCAGCAGCCGCTACAGGGCTGACACTGAAGCTTTCTTT
CASSRYRADTEAFF
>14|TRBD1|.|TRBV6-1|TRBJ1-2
TGTGCCACCACTGGAAGGGACAGAATTTATGGCTACACCTTC
CATTGRDRIYGYTF
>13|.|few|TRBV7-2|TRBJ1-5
TGTGCCAGCAGCTACAGGGCTGGTCAGCCCCAGCATTTT
CASSYRAGQPQHF
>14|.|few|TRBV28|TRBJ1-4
TGTGCCAGCACGTTGACGGGGGTTAATGAAAAACTGTTTTTT
CASTLTGVNEKLFF
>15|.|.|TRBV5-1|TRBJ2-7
TGCGCCAGCAGCTTGGGCGGCGGCCCATCCTACGAGCAGTACTTC
CASSLGGGPSYEQYF
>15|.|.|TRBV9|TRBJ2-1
TGTGCCAGCAGCGTAGCCGGCGGTAAATACAATGAGCAGTTCTTC
CASSVAGGKYNEQFF
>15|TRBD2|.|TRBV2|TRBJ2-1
TGTGCCACTATCGTCCGGACTAGCGTATACAATGAGCAGTTCTTC
CATIVRTSVYNEQFF
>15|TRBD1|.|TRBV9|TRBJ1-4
TGTGCCAGCAGCGTTCAAGGGGGCACTGGTGAAAAACTGTTTTTT
CASSVQGGTGEKLFF